This T cell receptor beta chain was retrieved from a study of blood T cell repertoires in COVID-19 (TCRdb year 2020). Regarding the study in general: Samples covering the acute and convalescent phases of COVID-19 were provided by collaborators in the United States, Italy and Spain. Sample metadata almost always included a de-identified subject ID, COVID-19 status, age in years and sex. The dataset comprised deeply sampled blood TCRbeta repertoires from subjects exposed to, actively infected with, or recovered from COVID-19. The repertoires were released in a freely available public database intended as a resource for research on the immune response to SARS-CoV-2. The material from the prospective study consisted of cDNA or gDNA derived from T cells, B-cell-depleted T cells, or PBMCs. The samples were drawn from the first 160 participants of the ongoing ImmuneRACE study and from some 1,300 subjects provided by 6 global collaborators. Where available, HLA class I and class II types were taken from metadata supplied by the sample provider and were not determined by assay-based typing.

The full study reports these points: Clinical and demographic metadata were provided uncurated, with the amount varying by source and participant.

Whole blood was collected in K2EDTA tubes by collaborating institutions according to the institutions' own protocols. For TCRbeta analysis, collaborators shipped samples as frozen whole blood, isolated PBMCs, or DNA extracted from either of those sample types. Taken from the germline V gene, the CDR1 and CDR2 loops are SGHTA and FQGNSA. From its cysteine to its phenylalanine, the CDR3 spans 11 amino acids. CDR3 DNA is the only sequence kept; it has 33 bases, read in frame from the first base. V is reduced by 4 bases and J by 8 bases, leaving a spacing of 8 bases between them. As for this clone: Its binding antigen is unknown. No quality values exist for individual bases; no much larger clone is one base distant.

TCRbeta CDR3 regions were amplified from genomic DNA using the immunoSEQ Assay, a bias-controlled multiplex PCR. The authors' pipeline ran thus. The number of nucleated cells in each sample was estimated from the amplification of reference gene primers within the assay. To quantify the absolute abundance of each unique TCRbeta CDR3 rearrangement, sequence reads were collapsed and filtered. Productive Simpson clonality was computed per sample as the square root of Simpson's diversity index over productive rearrangements. TCRdb re-hosts the immuneACCESS table, in-frame sequences only. Its copies lack some clones; in the studies checked, an unresolved V gene accounts for under half of them, and the cause for the rest is not known. Clonal size and the V and J genes are those of that table, whereas D and trimming came from the DNA. This sample is represented by just over 95,000 clones; more than 75% of them were singletons. The top ten clonotypes cover about 20% of the sample.

The chain couples TRBV7-2 to TRBJ1-1; too little of a D gene remains to name it. This TCR came from a man aged 80 or over with acute or convalescent COVID-19. The sample was peripheral blood. The CDR3 region reads CASSSRVEAFF. The DNA is TGTGCCAGCAGCTCCCGGGTGGAAGCTTTCTTT.